The clone carrying this T cell receptor beta chain was picked up a small number of times. Its antigen is currently unknown. This sample stems from a study of identical twins. This CDR3 has 12 amino acids. Trimming at V came to 8 bases and at J to 5 bases, leaving 4 bases not matched to a gene. The germline gives CDR1 MNHEY, CDR2 SMNVEV (reference sequence). Findings of the study overall: A lower insertion count was a feature of abundant cord blood beta clonotypes, with no such feature in memory repertoires.

Template switching added a universal primer binding site, and final cDNA carried unique molecular identifiers. From the 5' RACE reads, TCRdb called clonotypes with MiXCR, one entry per CDR3 protein. The sample contains over 550,000 distinct CDR3 sequences, less than 9% of which appear only once. All of the donors were Caucasians in good health. The sample also formed part of further work on yellow fever vaccine responses in identical twins.

This receptor was obtained from a woman under 30 in good health. Sequencing used PBMCs. The chain joins TRBV27 to TRBJ2-5; 8 bases are shared with TRBD1. CDR3 loop: CASGTGGETQYF. The DNA for the CDR3 is TGTGCCAGCGGAACAGGGGGGGAGACCCAGTACTTC.